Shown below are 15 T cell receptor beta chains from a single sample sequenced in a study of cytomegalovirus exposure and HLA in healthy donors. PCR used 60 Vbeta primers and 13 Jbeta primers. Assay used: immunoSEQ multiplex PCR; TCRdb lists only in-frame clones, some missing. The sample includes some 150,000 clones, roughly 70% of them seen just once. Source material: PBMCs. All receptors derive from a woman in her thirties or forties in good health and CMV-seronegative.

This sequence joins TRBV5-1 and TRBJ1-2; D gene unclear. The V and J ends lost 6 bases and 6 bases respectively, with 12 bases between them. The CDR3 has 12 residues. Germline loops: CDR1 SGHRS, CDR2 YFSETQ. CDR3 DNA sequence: TGCGCCAGCAAAGAGTCCGGGGATGGCTACACCTTC. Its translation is CASKESGDGYTF.

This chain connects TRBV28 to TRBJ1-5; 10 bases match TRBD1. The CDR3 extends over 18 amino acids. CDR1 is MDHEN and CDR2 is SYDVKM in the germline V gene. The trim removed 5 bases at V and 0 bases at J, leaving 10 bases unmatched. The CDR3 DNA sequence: TGTGCCAGCAGTACACCGGGACAGGGGCTTTATAGCAATCAGCCCCAGCATTTT. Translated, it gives CASSTPGQGLYSNQPQHF.

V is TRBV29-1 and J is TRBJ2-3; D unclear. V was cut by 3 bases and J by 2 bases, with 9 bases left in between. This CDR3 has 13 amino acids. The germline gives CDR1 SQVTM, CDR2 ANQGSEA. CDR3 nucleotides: TGCAGCGTTGATAACGGGTACACAGATACGCAGTATTTT. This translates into CSVDNGYTDTQYF.

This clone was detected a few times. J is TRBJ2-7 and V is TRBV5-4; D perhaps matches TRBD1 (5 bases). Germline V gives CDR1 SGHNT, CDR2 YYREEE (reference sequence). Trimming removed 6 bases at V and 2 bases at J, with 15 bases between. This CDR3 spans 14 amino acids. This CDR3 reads CASTDLTAPYEQYF. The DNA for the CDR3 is TGTGCCAGCACAGACTTGACAGCTCCCTACGAGCAGTACTTC.

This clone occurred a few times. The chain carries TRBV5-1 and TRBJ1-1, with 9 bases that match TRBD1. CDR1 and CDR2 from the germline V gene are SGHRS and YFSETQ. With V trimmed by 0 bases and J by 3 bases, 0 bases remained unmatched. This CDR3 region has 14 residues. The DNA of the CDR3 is TGCGCCAGCAGCTTGGGGACAGGGGACACTGAAGCTTTCTTT. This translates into CASSLGTGDTEAFF.

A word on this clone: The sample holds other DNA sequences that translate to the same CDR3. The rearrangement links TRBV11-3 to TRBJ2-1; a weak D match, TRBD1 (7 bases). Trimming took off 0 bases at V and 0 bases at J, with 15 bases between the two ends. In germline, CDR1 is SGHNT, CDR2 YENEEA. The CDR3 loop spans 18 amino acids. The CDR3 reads CASSLDQGGSSSYNEQFF. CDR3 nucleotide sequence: TGTGCCAGCAGCTTAGATCAGGGGGGCTCGAGCTCCTACAATGAGCAGTTCTTC. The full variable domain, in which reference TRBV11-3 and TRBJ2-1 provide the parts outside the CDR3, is EAGVVQSPRYKIIEKKQPVAFWCNPISGHNTLYWYLQNLGQGPELLIRYENEEAVDDSQLPKDRFSAERLKGVDSTLKIQPAELGDSAVYLCASSLDQGGSSSYNEQFFGPGTRLTVL.

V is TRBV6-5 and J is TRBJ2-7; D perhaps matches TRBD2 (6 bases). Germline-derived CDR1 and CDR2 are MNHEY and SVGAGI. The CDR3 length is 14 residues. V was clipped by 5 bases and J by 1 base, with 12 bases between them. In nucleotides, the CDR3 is TGTGCCAGCAGTCCCGGGACTGGATCCTACGAGCAGTACTTC. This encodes CASSPGTGSYEQYF.

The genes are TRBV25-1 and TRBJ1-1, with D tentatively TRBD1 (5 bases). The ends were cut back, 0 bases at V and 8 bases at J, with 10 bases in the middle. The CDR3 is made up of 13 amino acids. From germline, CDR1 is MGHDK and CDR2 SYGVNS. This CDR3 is CASSEYGREEAFF. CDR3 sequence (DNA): TGTGCCAGCAGTGAATATGGCAGGGAAGAAGCTTTCTTT. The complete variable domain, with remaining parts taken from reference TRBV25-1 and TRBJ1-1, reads EADIYQTPRYLVIGTGKKITLECSQTMGHDKMYWYQQDPGMELHLIHYSYGVNSTEKGDLSSESTVSRIRTEHFPLTLESARPSHTSQYLCASSEYGREEAFFGQGTRLTVV.

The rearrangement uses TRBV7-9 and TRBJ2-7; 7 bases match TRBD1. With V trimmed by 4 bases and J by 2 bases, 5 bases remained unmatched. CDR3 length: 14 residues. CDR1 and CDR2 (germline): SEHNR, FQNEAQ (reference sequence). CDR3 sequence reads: CASSSGGPAYEQYF. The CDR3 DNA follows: TGTGCCAGCAGCTCAGGGGGTCCAGCCTACGAGCAGTACTTC.

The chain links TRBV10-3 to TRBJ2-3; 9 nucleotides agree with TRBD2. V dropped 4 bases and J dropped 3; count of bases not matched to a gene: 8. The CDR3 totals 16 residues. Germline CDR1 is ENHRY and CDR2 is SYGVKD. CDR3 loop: CAISGMAGGITDTQYF. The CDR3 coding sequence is TGTGCCATCAGTGGGATGGCGGGAGGGATTACAGATACGCAGTATTTT.

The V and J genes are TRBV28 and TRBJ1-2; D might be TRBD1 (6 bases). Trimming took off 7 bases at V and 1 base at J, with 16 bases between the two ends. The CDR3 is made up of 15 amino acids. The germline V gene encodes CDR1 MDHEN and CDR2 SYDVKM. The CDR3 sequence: CASTLGGRINYGYTF. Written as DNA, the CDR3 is TGTGCCAGCACCCTGGGGGGGCGGATTAACTATGGCTACACCTTC.

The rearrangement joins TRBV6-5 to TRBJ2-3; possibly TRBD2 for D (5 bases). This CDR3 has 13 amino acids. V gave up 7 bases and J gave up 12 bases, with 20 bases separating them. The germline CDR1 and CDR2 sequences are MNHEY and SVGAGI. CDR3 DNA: TGTGCCAGCAAAAGAACCCTCGGGGTCACTCAGTATTTT. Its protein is CASKRTLGVTQYF.

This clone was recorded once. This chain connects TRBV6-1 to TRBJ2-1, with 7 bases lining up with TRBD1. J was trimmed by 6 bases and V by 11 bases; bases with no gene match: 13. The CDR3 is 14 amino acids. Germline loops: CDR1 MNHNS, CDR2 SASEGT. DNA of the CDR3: TGTGCCCACAGGGGCCATACCCCTCCCAATGAGCAGTTCTTC. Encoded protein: CAHRGHTPPNEQFF.

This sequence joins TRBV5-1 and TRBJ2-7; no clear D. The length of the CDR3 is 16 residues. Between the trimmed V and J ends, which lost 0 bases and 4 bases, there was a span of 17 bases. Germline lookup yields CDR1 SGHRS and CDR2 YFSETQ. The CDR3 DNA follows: TGCGCCAGCAGCTTGGCAGAGGTTTACACTGGGTACGAGCAGTACTTC. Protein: CASSLAEVYTGYEQYF.

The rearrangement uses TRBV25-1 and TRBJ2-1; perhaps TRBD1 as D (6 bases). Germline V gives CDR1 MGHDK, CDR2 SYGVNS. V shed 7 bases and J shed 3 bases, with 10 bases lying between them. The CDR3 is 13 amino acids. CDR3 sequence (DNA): TGTGCCAGCACGGACAGATACTACAATGAGCAGTTCTTC. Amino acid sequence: CASTDRYYNEQFF.